These 30 T cell receptor beta chains were all obtained from the same sample, sequenced in a study of somatic mutations in cytotoxic T cells in rheumatoid arthritis. Clones were read by immunoSEQ multiplex PCR, and TCRdb kept only the in-frame ones, dropping some. This sample carries about 19,000 clones, under 85% of them seen once, and the ten largest clones take around 15%. The source material was CD8+ T cells sorted from blood. The receptors stem from an adult with rheumatoid arthritis.

This clone was counted only a few times. The chain employs TRBV19 and TRBJ2-7; perhaps D is TRBD1 or TRBD2 (5 bases each). The CDR3 totals 13 residues. Germline loops: CDR1 LNHDA, CDR2 SQIVND (reference sequence). Trimming took off 6 bases at V and 2 bases at J, with 11 bases between the two ends. CDR3 DNA: TGTGCCAGTAGCGAAGGGGAGACCTACGAGCAGTACTTC. Its translation: CASSEGETYEQYF.

The chain links TRBV30 to TRBJ2-1; D is unresolved. The germline V gene encodes CDR1 GTSNPN and CDR2 SVGIG (reference sequence). The CDR3 totals 13 residues. V was cut by 2 bases and J by 4 bases, with 9 bases left in between. In DNA form, the CDR3 reads TGTGCCTGGAGTAACGCTTTTTACAATGAGCAGTTCTTC. The encoded protein is CAWSNAFYNEQFF.

This clone was picked up a small number of times. The gene calls are TRBV4-1 and TRBJ1-5; TRBD1 might be the D (6 bases). The CDR3 has 14 amino acids. CDR1 is MGHRA and CDR2 is YSYEKL in the germline V gene. V was trimmed by 0 bases and J by 7 bases, leaving 10 bases between them. This CDR3 reads CASSQDPGEQPQHF. The CDR3 DNA reads as TGCGCCAGCAGCCAAGATCCAGGGGAACAGCCCCAGCATTTT.

The chain carries TRBV27 and TRBJ1-2; D is undetermined. The CDR3 has 15 amino acids. Germline V gives CDR1 MNHEY, CDR2 SMNVEV (reference sequence). Between the trimmed V and J ends, which lost 2 bases and 4 bases, there was a span of 14 bases. In DNA form, the CDR3 reads TGTGCCAGCAGTTTAGGGGTGGGCCTCGGCTATGGCTACACCTTC. This encodes CASSLGVGLGYGYTF.

This chain links TRBV7-2 with TRBJ2-3, with 10 bases lining up with TRBD2. The length of the CDR3 is 14 residues. Germline V gene sequence: CDR1 SGHTA, CDR2 FQGNSA. The trim removed 4 bases at V and 3 bases at J, leaving 1 base unmatched. The CDR3 DNA reads TGTGCCAGCAGCTGGGGACTAGCGACAGATACGCAGTATTTT. Protein product: CASSWGLATDTQYF.

The chain employs TRBV7-9 and TRBJ1-2; no firm D call. The CDR3 spans 14 residues. Germline CDR1 SEHNR, CDR2 FQNEAQ (reference sequence). V was pared by 7 bases and J by 7 bases, with 19 bases between. The CDR3 DNA reads TGTGCCAGCACCTGGTGGGCCTCCCTCCCTGGCTACACCTTC. As protein: CASTWWASLPGYTF.

The chain joins TRBV28 to TRBJ2-3; possibly TRBD1 for D (5 bases). Between the trimmed V and J ends, which lost 5 bases and 0 bases, there was a span of 21 bases. The CDR3 is 18 residues long. Germline CDR1 reads MDHEN; CDR2 reads SYDVKM. This CDR3 reads CASSPLESTDPSTDTQYF. CDR3 bases: TGTGCCAGCAGTCCGCTAGAGTCGACAGACCCAAGCACAGATACGCAGTATTTT.

The chain has TRBV18 and TRBJ2-7; D is perhaps TRBD1 (6 bases). The CDR3 covers 13 residues. Trimming removed 6 bases at V and 0 bases at J, with 9 bases between. CDR1 is KGHSH, CDR2 LQKENI, per germline. CDR3 residues: CASSSDSSYEQYV. The CDR3 DNA follows: TGTGCCAGCTCCTCGGACAGCTCCTACGAGCAGTACGTC.

This clone was counted a single time. The chain employs TRBV11-2 and TRBJ2-1; 10 positions match TRBD2. This CDR3 spans 16 amino acids. V dropped 2 bases and J dropped 10; count of bases not matched to a gene: 11. Germline V CDR1 and CDR2: SGHAT, FQNNGV. The CDR3 region has the DNA TGTGCCAGCAGCTTACCTATCGGTCTAGCGGGGGACGAGCAGTTCTTC. Amino acid sequence: CASSLPIGLAGDEQFF.

The chain employs TRBV2 and TRBJ2-3; D is uncertain. Per germline, CDR1 SNHLY and CDR2 FYNNEI. The CDR3 extends over 13 amino acids. V gave up 6 bases and J gave up 3 bases, with 10 bases separating them. CDR3 sequence: CASRLATTDTQYF. CDR3 nucleotide sequence: TGTGCCAGCAGGCTGGCCACGACAGATACGCAGTATTTT.

In DNA form, the CDR3 reads TGTGCCAGCAGTCCCCTTCGTTGGGGGAACACTGAAGCTTTCTTT. It encodes CASSPLRWGNTEAFF. The chain employs TRBV28 and TRBJ1-1; D unclear. Trimming left V 5 bases short and J 1 base short, with 14 bases between. The CDR3 totals 15 residues. In germline, CDR1 is MDHEN, CDR2 SYDVKM.

This rearrangement joins TRBV28 to TRBJ1-6; 10 bases are shared with TRBD1. The V and J ends lost 6 bases and 6 bases, in that order; junction bases with no gene match: 8. Per germline, CDR1 MDHEN and CDR2 SYDVKM. The CDR3 contains 16 residues. This chain's CDR3 is CASSPIGTGVNSPLHF. CDR3 coding DNA: TGTGCCAGCAGCCCCATAGGGACAGGGGTTAATTCACCCCTCCACTTT.

V usage is TRBV5-1 and J usage is TRBJ1-1; 8 bases map to TRBD1. The CDR3 consists of 14 residues. Germline CDR1 is SGHRS and CDR2 is YFSETQ. The V and J ends lost 2 bases and 6 bases, in that order; junction bases with no gene match: 6. CDR3 DNA sequence: TGCGCCAGCAGCTTTAAGCAGGGGGCCTCTGAAGCTTTCTTT. Protein: CASSFKQGASEAFF.

This clone occurred a few times. The chain combines TRBV6-5 with TRBJ2-5; D gene ambiguous. V lost 4 bases, J lost 1 base, and 1 base lay in between. The CDR3 has 11 amino acids. Per the germline V gene, CDR1 is MNHEY and CDR2 is SVGAGI. This chain's CDR3 is CASSSQETQYF. The DNA for the CDR3 is TGTGCCAGCAGTTCCCAAGAGACCCAGTACTTC.

This clone has just one count. The chain combines TRBV9 with TRBJ2-1; 10 positions agree with TRBD2. V trimming: 3 bases; J trimming: 0 bases; junction bases outside the gene matches: 3. Germline assignment: CDR1 SGDLS and CDR2 YYNGEE. CDR3 size: 16 residues. DNA for the CDR3: TGTGCCAGCAGCGGAGCGGGAGGGAGCTCCTACAATGAGCAGTTCTTC. Translated: CASSGAGGSSYNEQFF.

V gene TRBV7-9 combines with J gene TRBJ2-1, with a possible D match to TRBD1 (5 bases). The CDR3 totals 12 residues. V was trimmed by 2 bases and J by 9 bases, leaving 8 bases between them. Germline CDR1 and CDR2: SEHNR and FQNEAQ (reference sequence). The CDR3 DNA reads TGTGCCAGCAGCTTAAAAGGGGTTGAGCAGTTCTTC. Protein: CASSLKGVEQFF.

This rearrangement joins TRBV27 to TRBJ2-5; TRBD2 matches at 8 bases. J was trimmed by 1 base and V by 5 bases; bases with no gene match: 12. Germline V gene sequence: CDR1 MNHEY, CDR2 SMNVEV (reference sequence). The CDR3 has 17 amino acids. The CDR3 loop reads CASSKWIAGTTQETQYF. The CDR3 DNA follows: TGTGCCAGCAGTAAATGGATAGCGGGAACCACCCAAGAGACCCAGTACTTC.

The rearrangement links TRBV7-2 to TRBJ2-1; 7 positions agree with TRBD2. The CDR3 runs to 15 residues. Germline CDR1 is SGHTA and CDR2 is FQGNSA. The ends lost 5 bases at V and 1 base at J; junction bases unmatched: 5. CDR3 residues: CASSPIGGSYNEQFF. The CDR3 DNA reads TGTGCCAGCAGCCCCATCGGGGGGTCCTACAATGAGCAGTTCTTC.

The genes are TRBV7-6 and TRBJ2-1; D possibly corresponds to TRBD2 (5 bases). Looked up from germline, CDR1 is SGHVS and CDR2 is FNYEAQ. The CDR3 has 14 amino acids. V lost 7 bases, J lost 8 bases, and 18 bases lay in between. The CDR3 sequence: CASTHTLGLDEQFF. The CDR3 nucleotides read TGTGCCAGCACCCATACCTTAGGACTGGATGAGCAGTTCTTC.

This clone was seen just once. The chain carries TRBV4-1 and TRBJ2-4; D is uncertain. Germline V gene sequence: CDR1 MGHRA, CDR2 YSYEKL. The CDR3 contains 13 residues. Between the trimmed V and J ends, which lost 4 bases and 8 bases, there was a span of 12 bases. This CDR3 reads CASSPHQLDIQYF. DNA for the CDR3: TGCGCCAGCAGCCCACACCAGCTGGACATTCAGTACTTC.

The chain has TRBV5-6 and TRBJ2-7; D is uncertain. V lost 1 base and J lost 3, with 17 bases in between. Germline V gives CDR1 SGHDT, CDR2 YYEEEE. CDR3 length equals 16 residues. For the CDR3, the DNA is TGTGCCAGCAGCTTGAATCCCCCCGCCCTGGGCTACGAGCAGTACGTC. Translated, it gives CASSLNPPALGYEQYV.

The chain links TRBV10-3 to TRBJ2-1; 11 nucleotides line up with TRBD2. The length of the CDR3 is 14 residues. In germline, CDR1 is ENHRY, CDR2 SYGVKD. V trimming: 6 bases; J trimming: 4 bases; junction bases outside the gene matches: 2. The CDR3 nucleotides read TGTGCCATCAGGGGACTAGCGGTGTACAATGAGCAGTTCTTC. Its protein product is CAIRGLAVYNEQFF.

The J gene is TRBJ2-3, the V gene TRBV27; 10 bases agree with TRBD1. The V gene's germline CDR1 is MNHEY and CDR2 SMNVEV (reference sequence). J was trimmed by 4 bases and V by 6 bases; bases with no gene match: 7. The CDR3 is 15 amino acids. CDR3 in amino acids: CASSYSGTGADTQYF. CDR3 bases: TGTGCCAGCAGCTATTCCGGGACAGGGGCAGATACGCAGTATTTT.

This clone has more than one count but fewer than ten. This sequence joins TRBV20-1 and TRBJ2-2; D is unresolved. From germline, CDR1 is DFQATT and CDR2 SNEGSKA (reference sequence). Deletions cut 3 bases from V and 7 bases from J, with 6 bases between. The CDR3 is 11 residues long. The CDR3 DNA follows: TGCAGTGCTAGTTCCTACGGGGAGCTGTTTTTT. This translates into CSASSYGELFF.

The chain uses TRBV2 and TRBJ2-5; TRBD1 is a possible D gene (6 bases). The CDR3 totals 17 residues. Trimming removed 0 bases at V and 7 bases at J, with 21 bases between. Germline V gene sequence: CDR1 SNHLY, CDR2 FYNNEI. CDR3: CASSEAWRTASIGTQYF. CDR3 sequence (DNA): TGTGCCAGCAGTGAAGCGTGGAGGACAGCCTCAATAGGGACCCAGTACTTC.

CDR3 sequence: CATQGRATNEKLFF. DNA of the CDR3: TGTGCCACCCAGGGGCGAGCAACTAATGAAAAACTGTTTTTT. This chain uses TRBV15 with TRBJ1-4; D is possibly TRBD1 (6 bases). This CDR3 has 14 residues. V was shortened by 8 bases and J by 0 bases, with 10 bases between the two germline ends. CDR1 and CDR2 from the germline V gene are LNHNV and YYDKDF (reference sequence).

This chain uses TRBV7-6 with TRBJ1-4, with a tentative D call TRBD1 (5 bases). Trimming removed 1 base at V and 8 bases at J, with 17 bases between. Germline assignment: CDR1 SGHVS and CDR2 FNYEAQ. The CDR3 contains 16 residues. In DNA form, the CDR3 reads TGTGCCAGCAGCTTAGGGGCAGGGCCGCCGGGGGAAAAACTGTTTTTT. Residues: CASSLGAGPPGEKLFF. The whole variable domain, filled in from reference TRBV7-6 and TRBJ1-4, reads GAGVSQSPRYKVTKRGQDVALRCDPISGHVSLYWYRQALGQGPEFLTYFNYEAQQDKSGLPNDRFSAERPEGSISTLTIQRTEQRDSAMYRCASSLGAGPPGEKLFFGSGTQLSVL.

The chain links TRBV7-9 to TRBJ2-7, with D perhaps TRBD1 or TRBD2 (5 bases each). CDR1 is SEHNR and CDR2 is FQNEAQ in the germline V gene (reference sequence). Trimming took 5 bases from V and 2 from J, leaving 13 bases between them. CDR3 size: 14 residues. The CDR3: CASSHDSGPYEQYV. CDR3 in DNA: TGTGCCAGCAGCCATGATTCGGGGCCCTACGAGCAGTACGTC.

The rearrangement joins TRBV13 to TRBJ2-7; D remains ambiguous. There are 13 residues in the CDR3. Germline CDR1 reads PRHDT; CDR2 reads FYEKMQ (reference sequence). The ends were cut back, 0 bases at V and 0 bases at J, with 3 bases in the middle. The chain's CDR3 is CASSLGLSYEQYV. The CDR3 bases are TGTGCCAGCAGCTTAGGGCTCTCCTACGAGCAGTACGTC.

The rearrangement joins TRBV28 to TRBJ1-2; possible D gene TRBD1, 6 bases. The CDR3 is made up of 15 amino acids. The germline V gene encodes CDR1 MDHEN and CDR2 SYDVKM. V lost 1 base to trimming and J lost 2 bases, with 11 bases between them. The CDR3 nucleotides read TGTGCCAGCAGTTTATTCTTGGGGGCGAACTATGGCTACACCTTC. Protein sequence: CASSLFLGANYGYTF.